The 5 T cell receptor beta chains presented below share a single source sample, sequenced in a study of blood T cell repertoires in COVID-19. Only in-frame clones appear in the TCRdb table, and some are missing; sequencing was by immunoSEQ multiplex PCR. The sample has 150,000 to 200,000 clones; roughly 90% are singletons. Source material: peripheral blood. These receptors were taken from a woman between 65 and 79 years old with acute or convalescent COVID-19.

The chain carries TRBV5-4 and TRBJ2-1; D may be TRBD2 (7 bases). The CDR3 sequence is 17 residues long. Trimming left V 4 bases short and J 2 bases short, with 19 bases between. The germline CDR1 and CDR2 sequences are SGHNT and YYREEE (reference sequence). CDR3 region: CASSPRGGPPPYNEQFF. CDR3 DNA: TGTGCCAGCAGCCCGAGGGGGGGCCCTCCTCCCTACAATGAGCAGTTCTTC.

The V and J genes are TRBV6-5 and TRBJ2-1; a weak D match, TRBD2 (6 bases). The germline V and J ends were trimmed by 6 bases and 6 bases, with 12 bases remaining between them. Germline-derived CDR1 and CDR2 are MNHEY and SVGAGI. This CDR3 contains 13 residues. The CDR3 spells CASSLGGVNEQFF. The CDR3 bases are TGTGCCAGCAGCCTCGGAGGGGTCAATGAGCAGTTCTTC.

The chain has TRBV4-1 and TRBJ1-4; no firm D call. Deletions cut 2 bases from V and 0 bases from J, with 10 bases between. Germline V gene data show CDR1 as MGHRA and CDR2 as YSYEKL. This CDR3 region has 16 residues. CDR3 in DNA: TGCGCCAGCAGCCAACAATCACAGCCAACTAATGAAAAACTGTTTTTT. This encodes CASSQQSQPTNEKLFF.

The chain combines TRBV5-1 with TRBJ2-1; 9 nucleotides agree with TRBD2. The CDR3 extends over 15 amino acids. Trimming took 3 bases from V and 0 from J; bases not matched to a gene: 1. Looked up from germline, CDR1 is SGHRS and CDR2 is YFSETQ. CDR3 region: CASSWTSDSYNEQFF. In nucleotides, the CDR3 is TGCGCCAGCAGCTGGACTAGCGACTCCTACAATGAGCAGTTCTTC.

This sequence joins TRBV27 and TRBJ2-3; 8 positions match TRBD1. The CDR3 is 14 amino acids. From germline, CDR1 is MNHEY and CDR2 SMNVEV (reference sequence). V dropped 6 bases and J dropped 0; count of bases not matched to a gene: 2. CDR3 sequence: CASSWTGSTDTQYF. In DNA, the CDR3 is TGTGCCAGCAGCTGGACAGGGAGCACAGATACGCAGTATTTT.